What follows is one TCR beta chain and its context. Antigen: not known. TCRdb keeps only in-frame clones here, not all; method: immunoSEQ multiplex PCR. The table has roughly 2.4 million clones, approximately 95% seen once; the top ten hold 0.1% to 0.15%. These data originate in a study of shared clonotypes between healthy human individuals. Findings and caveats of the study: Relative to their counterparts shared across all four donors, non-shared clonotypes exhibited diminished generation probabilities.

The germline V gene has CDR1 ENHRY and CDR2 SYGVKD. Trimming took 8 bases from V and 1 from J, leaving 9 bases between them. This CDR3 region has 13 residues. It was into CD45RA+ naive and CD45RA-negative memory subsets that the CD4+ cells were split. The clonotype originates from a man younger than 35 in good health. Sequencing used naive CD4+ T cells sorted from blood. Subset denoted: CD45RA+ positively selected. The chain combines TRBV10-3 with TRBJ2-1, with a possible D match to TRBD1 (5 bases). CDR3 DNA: TGTGCCATCCAAGGGGCATCCTACAATGAGCAGTTCTTC. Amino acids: CAIQGASYNEQFF.